Presented here are 17 T cell receptor beta chains from one specimen sequenced in a study of T-cell memory formation after mild COVID-19. TCRdb passed the 5' RACE reads through MiXCR, listing each CDR3 protein once. The data contain approximately 250,000 distinct CDR3 sequences, about 16% of them singletons. Sequencing was done on a sample of PBMCs or a T cell subset sorted from them (not recorded which). These receptors came from a man aged 18 to 29 who had mild COVID-19 (a few samples of this study predate the infection). Cell type and time point are not known.

There are a few counts of this clonotype. The genes are TRBV20-1 and TRBJ1-1; unclear D gene. Germline V gene sequence: CDR1 DFQATT, CDR2 SNEGSKA (reference sequence). This CDR3 is built from 14 residues. V was cut by 1 base and J by 3 bases, with 12 bases left in between. The CDR3 region is CSARAMGSDTEAFF. CDR3 coding DNA: TGCAGTGCTAGAGCCATGGGGTCGGACACTGAAGCTTTCTTT.

The chain has TRBV6-2 or TRBV6-3 and TRBJ1-1, with a possible D match to TRBD1 (6 bases). Germline values: CDR1 MNHEY, CDR2 SVGEGT. The CDR3 covers 12 residues. Trimming left V 2 bases short and J 7 bases short, with 8 bases between. In DNA form, the CDR3 reads TGTGCCAGCAGTTACCGAGGGGGTGAAGCTTTCTTT. The encoded protein is CASSYRGGEAFF.

This clonotype was seen a few times. V gene TRBV4-1 combines with J gene TRBJ1-3; 10 bases match TRBD1. V lost 3 bases, J lost 6 bases, and 8 bases stayed unmatched. The CDR3 has 16 residues. Germline CDR1 reads MGHRA; CDR2 reads YSYEKL. In DNA form, the CDR3 reads TGCGCCAGCAGCCAGCCGGGACAGGGGCTCGAAAACACCATATATTTT. This translates into CASSQPGQGLENTIYF.

The chain carries TRBV11-2 and TRBJ2-7, with TRBD1 as a possible D gene (6 bases). CDR1 is SGHAT, CDR2 FQNNGV, per germline. V was shortened by 5 bases and J by 11 bases, with 16 bases between the two germline ends. The CDR3 sequence is 12 residues long. The CDR3 DNA sequence: TGTGCCAGCAGCCTCTCCCGGGACAAGAAGTACTTC. It yields the protein CASSLSRDKKYF.

This clonotype appeared once. The genes are TRBV4-1 and TRBJ1-2, with D uncertain. Trimming took off 2 bases at V and 4 bases at J, with 5 bases between the two ends. CDR3 length equals 12 residues. The germline gives CDR1 MGHRA, CDR2 YSYEKL. CDR3 coding DNA: TGCGCCAGCAGCCAACCCAGCTATGGCTACACCTTC. This codes for CASSQPSYGYTF.

V gene TRBV10-2 combines with J gene TRBJ2-5; the D gene is possibly TRBD2 (6 bases). The CDR3 is 14 amino acids. The V end was cut by 3 bases, the J end by 5 bases, with 13 bases between. Germline V lookup: CDR1 WSHSY, CDR2 SAAADI. CDR3 region: CASSEIGSGETQYF. As DNA, the CDR3 is TGCGCCAGCAGTGAAATCGGGAGTGGTGAGACCCAGTACTTC.

In this sample, this clonotype turned up a few times. The chain is built from TRBV4-3 and TRBJ2-5; D is possibly TRBD2 (6 bases). CDR1 is LGHNA, CDR2 YSLEER, per germline. The CDR3 sequence is 14 residues long. Trimming cost V 1 base and J 7 bases, with 13 bases left between them. The CDR3: CASSQGAGSGTQYF. The DNA for the CDR3 is TGCGCCAGCAGCCAAGGGGCGGGGTCCGGGACCCAGTACTTC.

This clonotype showed up many times. The V and J genes are TRBV7-9 and TRBJ2-7; no reliable D call. Germline V gene data show CDR1 as SEHNR and CDR2 as FQNEAQ (reference sequence). This CDR3 has 13 amino acids. V lost 4 bases to trimming and J lost 6 bases, with 13 bases between them. DNA of the CDR3: TGTGCCAGCAGCTCAACCCCCCAAGTCGAGCAGTACTTC. This gives the protein CASSSTPQVEQYF.

The chain carries TRBV4-2 and TRBJ2-5; 11 nucleotides match TRBD2. J lost 4 bases, V lost 3 bases, and 7 bases had no gene match. There are 16 residues in the CDR3. The germline V gene has CDR1 LGHNA and CDR2 YNFKEQ. CDR3 residues: CASSQASGGRGETQYF. Here the CDR3 DNA reads TGTGCCAGCAGCCAGGCTAGCGGGGGGCGGGGAGAGACCCAGTACTTC.

The rearrangement uses TRBV2 and TRBJ1-1; possible D gene TRBD1, 6 bases. V was cut by 4 bases and J by 4 bases, with 13 bases left in between. Germline V gives CDR1 SNHLY, CDR2 FYNNEI. This CDR3 spans 14 amino acids. This CDR3 reads CASSVAGAITEAFF. CDR3 nucleotide sequence: TGTGCCAGCAGTGTGGCAGGGGCAATCACTGAAGCTTTCTTT.

This clonotype showed up just a few times. The CDR3 here is CAIRSTGDNNSPLHF. As DNA, the CDR3 is TGTGCCATCAGGTCGACAGGGGATAACAATTCACCCCTCCACTTT. V and J are TRBV10-3 and TRBJ1-6, with TRBD1 matching 8 bases. The germline V gene encodes CDR1 ENHRY and CDR2 SYGVKD. The CDR3 contains 15 residues. The J segment lost 7 bases and the V segment lost 6 bases, leaving 8 bases of the junction unmatched.

This clonotype was detected a few times. For the CDR3, the DNA is TGTGCCAGCAGCGTAGGGACAGATAAATTTGCGACCCAGTACTTC. This translates into CASSVGTDKFATQYF. J is TRBJ2-5 and V is TRBV9, with D maybe TRBD1 (6 bases). V lost 0 bases to trimming and J lost 7 bases, with 16 bases between them. The CDR3 covers 15 residues. From germline, CDR1 is SGDLS and CDR2 YYNGEE.

The chain links TRBV28 to TRBJ2-5, with D maybe TRBD1 (5 bases). The CDR3 is made up of 16 amino acids. From germline, CDR1 is MDHEN and CDR2 SYDVKM. Trimming stripped 2 bases from V and 2 bases from J, with 15 bases between. Written as DNA, the CDR3 is TGTGCCAGCAGTTTACCCTCGCCAGGGAATCAAGAGACCCAGTACTTC. It encodes CASSLPSPGNQETQYF.

This clonotype was seen repeatedly, ten times or more. The V gene is TRBV6-1, the J gene TRBJ2-7; D uncertain. Between the trimmed V and J ends, which lost 6 bases and 0 bases, there was a span of 9 bases. Germline values: CDR1 MNHNS, CDR2 SASEGT. The length of the CDR3 is 13 residues. The CDR3 DNA reads TGTGCCAGCAGGAAGAGAAGCTCCTACGAGCAGTACGTC. Residues: CASRKRSSYEQYV.

The V and J genes are TRBV27 and TRBJ2-2, with D perhaps TRBD1 (6 bases). V was shortened by 6 bases and J by 6 bases, with 17 bases between the two germline ends. Germline loops: CDR1 MNHEY, CDR2 SMNVEV (reference sequence). This CDR3 has 15 residues. DNA for the CDR3: TGTGCCAGCAGACGACTGGGACAAGTGGCCGGGGAGCTGTTTTTT. The encoded protein is CASRRLGQVAGELFF.

This clonotype has more than one count but fewer than ten. The CDR3 protein is CASSFGRGGEKLFF. The CDR3 nucleotides are TGTGCCAGCAGCTTTGGACGGGGTGGAGAAAAACTGTTTTTT. This rearrangement joins TRBV9 to TRBJ1-4; D is uncertain. In germline, CDR1 is SGDLS, CDR2 YYNGEE. Trimming removed 4 bases from V and 8 bases from J, with 15 bases in between. This CDR3 is built from 14 residues.

The CDR3 spells CASRASEAFF. The CDR3, as DNA: TGTGCCAGCAGGGCCTCGGAAGCTTTCTTT. The chain joins TRBV7-9 to TRBJ1-1; no clear D. The CDR3 length is 10 residues. CDR1 and CDR2 (germline): SEHNR, FQNEAQ (reference sequence). Trimming removed 6 bases at V and 8 bases at J, with 7 bases between.